This TCR beta chain was sequenced for a study of cytomegalovirus exposure and HLA in healthy donors. This CDR3 region has 14 residues. V lost 0 bases to trimming and J lost 3 bases, with 10 bases between them. Germline V gene lookup returns CDR1 SGDLS and CDR2 YYNGEE. PCR employed 60 Vbeta and 13 Jbeta primers. The protocol was immunoSEQ multiplex PCR, while the TCRdb copy is restricted to in-frame clones and leaves out a portion. The sample carries roughly 280,000 clones, about 66% recorded once. The gene calls are TRBV9 and TRBJ2-7, with a possible D match to TRBD2 (5 bases). This TCR was sampled from a female donor in good health and CMV-seronegative. Material: PBMCs. The CDR3 coding sequence is TGTGCCAGCAGCGTAGTTGGCGGGCGCTACGAGCAGTACTTC. This encodes CASSVVGGRYEQYF.